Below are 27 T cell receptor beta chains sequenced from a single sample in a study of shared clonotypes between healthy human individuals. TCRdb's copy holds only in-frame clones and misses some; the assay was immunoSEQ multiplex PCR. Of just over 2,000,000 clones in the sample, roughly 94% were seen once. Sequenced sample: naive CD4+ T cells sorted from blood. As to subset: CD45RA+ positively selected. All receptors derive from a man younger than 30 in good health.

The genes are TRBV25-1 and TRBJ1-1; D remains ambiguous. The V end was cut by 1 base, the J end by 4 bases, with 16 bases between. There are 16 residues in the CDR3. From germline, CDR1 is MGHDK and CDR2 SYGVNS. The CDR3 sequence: CASSESNVILGTEAFF. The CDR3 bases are TGTGCCAGCAGTGAATCGAACGTTATTCTGGGCACTGAAGCTTTCTTT.

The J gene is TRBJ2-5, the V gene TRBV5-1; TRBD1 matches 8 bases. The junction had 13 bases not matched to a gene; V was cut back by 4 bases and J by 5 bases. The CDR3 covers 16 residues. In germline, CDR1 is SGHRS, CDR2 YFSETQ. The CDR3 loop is CASSRGDRQAAETQYF. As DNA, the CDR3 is TGCGCCAGCAGCCGAGGGGACAGGCAAGCCGCCGAGACCCAGTACTTC.

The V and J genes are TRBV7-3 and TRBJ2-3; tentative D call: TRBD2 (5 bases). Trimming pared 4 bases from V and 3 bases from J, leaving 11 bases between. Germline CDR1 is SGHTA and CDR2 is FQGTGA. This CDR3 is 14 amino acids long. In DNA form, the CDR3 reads TGTGCCAGCAGCTCGGGCCCGGGGACAGATACGCAGTATTTT. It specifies CASSSGPGTDTQYF.

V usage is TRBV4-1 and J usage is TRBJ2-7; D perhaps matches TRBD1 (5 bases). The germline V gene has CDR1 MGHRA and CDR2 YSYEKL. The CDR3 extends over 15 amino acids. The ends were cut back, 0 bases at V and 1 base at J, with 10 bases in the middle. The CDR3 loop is CASSQDRVRSYEQYF. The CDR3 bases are TGCGCCAGCAGCCAAGACAGGGTGCGGTCCTACGAGCAGTACTTC.

The CDR3 reads CATWTGADTQYF. CDR3 coding DNA: TGTGCCACCTGGACAGGGGCAGATACGCAGTATTTT. This sequence joins TRBV2 and TRBJ2-3; 9 bases fit TRBD1. Unmatched junction bases numbered 3, after V lost 10 bases and J lost 4 bases. The CDR3 totals 12 residues. The V gene's germline CDR1 is SNHLY and CDR2 FYNNEI.

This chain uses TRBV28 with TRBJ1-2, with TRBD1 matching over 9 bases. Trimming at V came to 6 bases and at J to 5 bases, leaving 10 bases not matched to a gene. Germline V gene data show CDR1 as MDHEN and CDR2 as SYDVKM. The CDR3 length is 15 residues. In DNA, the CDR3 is TGTGCCAGCAGCCCCCTCCGGGACAGGGCATATGGCTACACCTTC. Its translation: CASSPLRDRAYGYTF.

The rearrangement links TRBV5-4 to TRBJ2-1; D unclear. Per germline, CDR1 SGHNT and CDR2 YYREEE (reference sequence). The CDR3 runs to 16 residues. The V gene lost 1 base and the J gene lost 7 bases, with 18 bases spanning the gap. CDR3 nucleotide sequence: TGTGCCAGCAGCTTGACGATGGGTGGCAGCAAAAATGAGCAGTTCTTC. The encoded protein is CASSLTMGGSKNEQFF. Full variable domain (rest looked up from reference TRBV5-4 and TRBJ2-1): ETGVTQSPTHLIKTRGQQVTLRCSSQSGHNTVSWYQQALGQGPQFIFQYYREEENGRGNFPPRFSGLQFPNYSSELNVNALELDDSALYLCASSLTMGGSKNEQFFGPGTRLTVL.

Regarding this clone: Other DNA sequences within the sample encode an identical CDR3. CDR3: CASSFLGGAYEQYF. CDR3 nucleotides: TGTGCCAGCAGCTTCCTTGGGGGGGCCTACGAGCAGTACTTC. The genes are TRBV7-2 and TRBJ2-7; 7 bases match TRBD2. V shed 3 bases, J shed 2 bases, and the junction held 4 bases outside the gene matches. The CDR3 totals 14 residues. Germline values: CDR1 SGHTA, CDR2 FQGNSA.

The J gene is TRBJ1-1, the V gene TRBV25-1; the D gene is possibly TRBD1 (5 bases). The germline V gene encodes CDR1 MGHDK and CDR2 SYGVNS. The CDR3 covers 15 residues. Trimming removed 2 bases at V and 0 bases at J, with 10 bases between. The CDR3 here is CASSEQGILNTEAFF. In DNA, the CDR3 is TGTGCCAGCAGTGAACAGGGCATACTGAACACTGAAGCTTTCTTT.

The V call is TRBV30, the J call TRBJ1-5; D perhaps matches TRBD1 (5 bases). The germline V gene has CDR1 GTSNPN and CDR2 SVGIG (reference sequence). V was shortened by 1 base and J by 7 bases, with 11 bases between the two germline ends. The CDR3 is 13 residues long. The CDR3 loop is CAWSGGMGQPQHF. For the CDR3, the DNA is TGTGCCTGGAGTGGGGGGATGGGGCAGCCCCAGCATTTT.

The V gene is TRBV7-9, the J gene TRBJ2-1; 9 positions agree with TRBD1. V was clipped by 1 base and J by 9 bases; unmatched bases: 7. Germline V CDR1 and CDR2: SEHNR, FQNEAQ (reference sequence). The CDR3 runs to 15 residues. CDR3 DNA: TGTGCCAGCAGCTTAGTTCTAGGGACAGGGTCTGAGCAGTTCTTC. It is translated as CASSLVLGTGSEQFF.

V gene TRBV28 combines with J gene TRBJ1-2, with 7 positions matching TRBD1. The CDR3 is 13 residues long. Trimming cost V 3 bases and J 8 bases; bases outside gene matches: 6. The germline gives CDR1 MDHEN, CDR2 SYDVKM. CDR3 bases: TGTGCCAGCAGTTTTAGGGGGCTGTTCGGCTACACCTTC. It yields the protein CASSFRGLFGYTF.

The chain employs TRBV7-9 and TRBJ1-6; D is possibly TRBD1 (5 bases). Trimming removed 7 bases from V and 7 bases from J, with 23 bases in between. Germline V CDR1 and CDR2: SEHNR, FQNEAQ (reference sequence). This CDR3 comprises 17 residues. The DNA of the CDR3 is TGTGCCAGCATTGAAAAAACAGGTGCTGTTAGCAATTCACCCCTCCACTTT. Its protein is CASIEKTGAVSNSPLHF.

The CDR3 reads CASRHNRVEEGGQFF. The CDR3 DNA reads as TGCGCCAGCAGACACAACAGGGTCGAAGAAGGAGGGCAGTTCTTC. This chain joins TRBV10-2 and TRBJ2-1, with D possibly TRBD1 on 6 matching bases. The CDR3 runs to 15 residues. V was cut by 6 bases and J by 12 bases, with 24 bases left in between. The germline V gene encodes CDR1 WSHSY and CDR2 SAAADI.

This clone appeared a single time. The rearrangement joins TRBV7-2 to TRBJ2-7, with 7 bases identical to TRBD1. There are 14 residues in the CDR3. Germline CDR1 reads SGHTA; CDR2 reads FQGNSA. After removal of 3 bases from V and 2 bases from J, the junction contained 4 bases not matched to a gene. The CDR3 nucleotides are TGTGCCAGCAGCTTGGGACAGCGTGCCTACGAGCAGTACTTC. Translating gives CASSLGQRAYEQYF.

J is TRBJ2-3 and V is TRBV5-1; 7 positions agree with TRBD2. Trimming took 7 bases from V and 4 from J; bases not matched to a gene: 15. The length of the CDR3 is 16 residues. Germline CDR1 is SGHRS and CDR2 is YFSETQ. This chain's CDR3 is CASRLRASGDSDTQYF. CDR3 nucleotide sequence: TGCGCCAGCCGACTCCGGGCTAGCGGAGATTCAGATACGCAGTATTTT.

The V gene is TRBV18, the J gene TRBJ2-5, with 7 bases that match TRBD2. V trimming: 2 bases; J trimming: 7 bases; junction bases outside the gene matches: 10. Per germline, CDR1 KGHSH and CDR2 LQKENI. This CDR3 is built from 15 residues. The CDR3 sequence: CASSPTAGLRGTQYF. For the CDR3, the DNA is TGTGCCAGCTCACCAACAGCGGGGCTGAGGGGGACCCAGTACTTC. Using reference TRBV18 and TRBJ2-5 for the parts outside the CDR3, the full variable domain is NAGVMQNPRHLVRRRGQEARLRCSPMKGHSHVYWYRQLPEEGLKFMVYLQKENIIDESGMPKERFSAEFPKEGPSILRIQQVVRGDSAAYFCASSPTAGLRGTQYFGPGTRLLVL.

The CDR3 region is CASSLGIGGQVTNQPQHF. The DNA for the CDR3 is TGTGCCAGCAGCTTAGGCATCGGGGGACAGGTGACAAATCAGCCCCAGCATTTT. This sequence joins TRBV7-8 and TRBJ1-5, with TRBD1 identical over 8 bases. The trim removed 1 base at V and 4 bases at J, leaving 12 bases unmatched. Germline assignment: CDR1 SGHVS and CDR2 FQNEAQ. The CDR3 contains 18 residues.

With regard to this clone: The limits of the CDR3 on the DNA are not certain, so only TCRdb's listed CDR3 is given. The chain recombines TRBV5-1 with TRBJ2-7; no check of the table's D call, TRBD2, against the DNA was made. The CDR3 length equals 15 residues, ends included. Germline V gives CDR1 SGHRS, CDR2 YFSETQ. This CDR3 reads CASSFGPGESYEQYF.

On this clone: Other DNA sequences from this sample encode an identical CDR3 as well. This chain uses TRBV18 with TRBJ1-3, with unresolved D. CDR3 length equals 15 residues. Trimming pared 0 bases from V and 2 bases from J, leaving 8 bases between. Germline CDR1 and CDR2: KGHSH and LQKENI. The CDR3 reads CASSPPGGAGNTIYF. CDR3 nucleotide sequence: TGTGCCAGCTCACCACCGGGTGGAGCTGGAAACACCATATATTTT.

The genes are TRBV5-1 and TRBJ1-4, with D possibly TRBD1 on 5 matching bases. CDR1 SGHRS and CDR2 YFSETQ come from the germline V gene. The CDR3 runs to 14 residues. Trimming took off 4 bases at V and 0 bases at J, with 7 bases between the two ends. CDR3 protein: CASSGGTTNEKLFF. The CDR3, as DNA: TGCGCCAGCAGCGGGGGGACAACTAATGAAAAACTGTTTTTT.

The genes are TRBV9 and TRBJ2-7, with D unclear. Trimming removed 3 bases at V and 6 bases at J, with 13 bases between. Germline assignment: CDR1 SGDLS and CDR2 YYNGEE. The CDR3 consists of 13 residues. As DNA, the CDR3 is TGTGCCAGCAGCGCCCCTCCTATTTCCGAGCAGTACTTC. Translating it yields CASSAPPISEQYF.

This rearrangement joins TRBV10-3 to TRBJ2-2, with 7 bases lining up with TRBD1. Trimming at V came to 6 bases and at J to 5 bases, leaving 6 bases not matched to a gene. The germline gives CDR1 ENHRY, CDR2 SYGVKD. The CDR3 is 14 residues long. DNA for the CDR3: TGTGCCATCAGCGGCGACAGGGAGACCGGGGAGCTGTTTTTT. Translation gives CAISGDRETGELFF.

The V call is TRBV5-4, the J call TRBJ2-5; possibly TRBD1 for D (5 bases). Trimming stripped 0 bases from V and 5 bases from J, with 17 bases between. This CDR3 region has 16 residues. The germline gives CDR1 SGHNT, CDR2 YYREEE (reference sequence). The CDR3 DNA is TGTGCCAGCAGCTTGGCCCGGTCAGGGCTGCGGGAGACCCAGTACTTC. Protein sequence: CASSLARSGLRETQYF. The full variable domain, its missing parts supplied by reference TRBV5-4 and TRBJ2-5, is ETGVTQSPTHLIKTRGQQVTLRCSSQSGHNTVSWYQQALGQGPQFIFQYYREEENGRGNFPPRFSGLQFPNYSSELNVNALELDDSALYLCASSLARSGLRETQYFGPGTRLLVL.

The CDR3 here is CASSPGAKQGEKLFF. The CDR3 DNA is TGTGCCAGCAGCCCCGGGGCTAAACAAGGCGAAAAACTGTTTTTT. The rearrangement links TRBV11-2 to TRBJ1-4; D may be TRBD1 (5 bases). The V end was cut by 5 bases, the J end by 8 bases, with 18 bases between. Germline lookup yields CDR1 SGHAT and CDR2 FQNNGV. This CDR3 has 15 residues.

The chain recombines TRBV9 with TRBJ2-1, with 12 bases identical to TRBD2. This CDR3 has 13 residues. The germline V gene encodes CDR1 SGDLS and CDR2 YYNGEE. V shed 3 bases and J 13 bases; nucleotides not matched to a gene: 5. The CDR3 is CASSAGTSGSQFF. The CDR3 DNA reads TGTGCCAGCAGCGCCGGGACTAGCGGGTCTCAGTTCTTC.

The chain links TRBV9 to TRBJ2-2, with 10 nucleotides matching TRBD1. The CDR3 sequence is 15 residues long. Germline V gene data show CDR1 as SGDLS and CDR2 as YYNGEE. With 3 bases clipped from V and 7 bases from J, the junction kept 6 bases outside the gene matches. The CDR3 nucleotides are TGTGCCAGCAGCGCGGGACAGGGGTTCGGCGGGGAGCTGTTTTTT. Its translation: CASSAGQGFGGELFF.